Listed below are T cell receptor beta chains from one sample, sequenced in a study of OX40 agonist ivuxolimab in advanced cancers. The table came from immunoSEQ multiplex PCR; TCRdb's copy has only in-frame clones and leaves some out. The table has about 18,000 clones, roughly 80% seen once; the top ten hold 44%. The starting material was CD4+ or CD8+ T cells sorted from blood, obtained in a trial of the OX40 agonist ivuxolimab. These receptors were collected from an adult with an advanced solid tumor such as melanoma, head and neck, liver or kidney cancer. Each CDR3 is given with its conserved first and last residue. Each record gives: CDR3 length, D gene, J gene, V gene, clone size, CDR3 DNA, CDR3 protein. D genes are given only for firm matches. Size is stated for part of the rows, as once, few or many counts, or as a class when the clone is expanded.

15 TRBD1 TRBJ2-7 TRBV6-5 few TGTGCCAGCAGCTATAGGGACAGCCTCACCTACGAGCAGTACTTC CASSYRDSLTYEQYF
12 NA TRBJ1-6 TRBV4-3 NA TGCGCCAGCAGCGCAGATCACTCACCCCTCCACTTT CASSADHSPLHF
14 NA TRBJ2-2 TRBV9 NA TGTGCCAGCAGCGTCGCGGGGGCGGCCGGGGAGCTGTTTTTT CASSVAGAAGELFF
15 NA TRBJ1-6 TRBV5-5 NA TGCGCCAGCAGCCAAGTCGGTGGCGAATACGGACCCCTCCACTTT CASSQVGGEYGPLHF
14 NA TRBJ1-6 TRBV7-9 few TGTGCCAGCAGCTTAAACTCTGTAGGTTCACCCCTCCACTTT CASSLNSVGSPLHF
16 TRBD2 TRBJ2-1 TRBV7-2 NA TGTGCCAGCAGCCCCCTGGAAGCGGGGGGTTACAATGAGCAGTTCTTC CASSPLEAGGYNEQFF
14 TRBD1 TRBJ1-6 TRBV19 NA TGTGCCAGTAGTACGGACAGGGGGGGTACACCCCTCCACTTT CASSTDRGGTPLHF
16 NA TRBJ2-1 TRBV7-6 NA TGTGCCAGCAGCAACGAAGCGACTGGAGGTAACAATGAGCAGTTCTTC CASSNEATGGNNEQFF
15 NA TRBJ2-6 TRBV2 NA TGTGCCAGCAGTCCCGACCCCTCTGGGGCCAACGTCCTGACTTTC CASSPDPSGANVLTF
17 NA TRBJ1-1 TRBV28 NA TGTGCCAGCAGTTTATGGGGCGGGGGGACCCGTAACACTGAAGCTTTCTTT CASSLWGGGTRNTEAFF
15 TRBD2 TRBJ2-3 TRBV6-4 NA TGTGCCAGCAGTGACCGCGCGGGGGAAACAGATACGCAGTATTTT CASSDRAGETDTQYF
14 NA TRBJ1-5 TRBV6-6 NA TGTGCCAGCAGTTACGAATGGCCAGATCAGCCCCAGCATTTT CASSYEWPDQPQHF
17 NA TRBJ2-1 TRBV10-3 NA TGTGCCATCAGTGAGGTCTTTGGGGGCGAAGCTCGGTATGAGCAGTTCTTC CAISEVFGGEARYEQFF
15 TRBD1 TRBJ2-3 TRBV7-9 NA TGTGCCAGCAGCCGAGACAGGGTGAACACAGATACGCAGTATTTT CASSRDRVNTDTQYF
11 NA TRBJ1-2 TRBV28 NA TGTGCCAGCAGTTTATGGGATGGCTACACCTTC CASSLWDGYTF
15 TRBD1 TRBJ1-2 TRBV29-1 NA TGCAGCGTTGAAGATCGGGACAGGGATAACTATGGCTACACCTTC CSVEDRDRDNYGYTF